The 19 T cell receptor beta chains below were found in one sample sequenced in a study of response to subunit inactivated influenza vaccine. TCRdb re-analysed the RT-PCR reads in MiXCR, keeping a single row per CDR3 protein. The repertoire includes approximately 500,000 distinct CDR3 sequences, 20% to 25% of them detected once, and around 2.8% sits in the top ten. The same data also went into a second study, on T cells expressing NK-cell markers. That publication notes: 5'RACE template switching with UMIs generated TCR beta cDNA.

The sequencing here drew on CD4+ T cells sorted from PBMCs, taken 12 days after vaccination. The receptor set was obtained from a man aged 50 to 59 who received an inactivated influenza vaccine.

On this clonotype itself: The junction shows a germline mismatch at one end, possibly a read error. The V gene is TRBV29-1, the J gene TRBJ1-1; D gene uncertain. The CDR3 consists of 13 residues. Germline lookup yields CDR1 SQVTM and CDR2 ANQGSEA. CDR3 protein: CGVESALNTEAFF. DNA of the CDR3: TGCGGCGTTGAATCGGCTCTGAACACTGAAGCTTTCTTT.

This clonotype came up once. The chain employs TRBV7-6 and TRBJ1-1; TRBD1 matches 9 bases. Germline CDR1 is SGHVS and CDR2 is FNYEAQ. J lost 5 bases, V lost 1 base, and 5 bases had no gene match. CDR3 length equals 15 residues. CDR3 coding DNA: TGTGCCAGCAGCTTAGAAGGGACAGGGCGTACTGAAGCTTTCTTT. Encoded protein: CASSLEGTGRTEAFF.

The J gene is TRBJ2-5, the V gene TRBV20-1; the match to TRBD2 covers 8 bases. The CDR3 contains 16 residues. Germline assignment: CDR1 DFQATT and CDR2 SNEGSKA (reference sequence). J was trimmed by 5 bases and V by 0 bases; bases with no gene match: 11. CDR3 amino acids: CSARDRVGRVWETQYF. CDR3 nucleotides: TGCAGTGCTAGAGATCGGGTCGGGAGGGTATGGGAGACCCAGTACTTC.

The chain employs TRBV20-1 and TRBJ2-1; D is possibly TRBD2 (7 bases). The CDR3 totals 13 residues. The V end lost 4 bases, the J end lost 8 bases, and 15 bases lay between the germline ends. Germline CDR1 reads DFQATT; CDR2 reads SNEGSKA (reference sequence). The CDR3 region has the DNA TGCAGTGCTAAGAGGGGGGGCCGGGATGAGCAGTTCTTC. This codes for CSAKRGGRDEQFF.

This chain links TRBV20-1 with TRBJ2-1; weak D call: TRBD2 (6 bases). Germline loops: CDR1 DFQATT, CDR2 SNEGSKA (reference sequence). The CDR3 is made up of 14 amino acids. V lost 6 bases and J 3 bases, leaving 15 bases between the germline ends. The CDR3: CSALSSVFYNEQFF. The CDR3 region has the DNA TGCAGTGCCCTATCTAGCGTGTTCTACAATGAGCAGTTCTTC.

This chain uses TRBV21-1 with TRBJ2-7. TRBV21-1 is flagged as a pseudogene. This CDR3 comprises 11 residues. CDR3 sequence: CASRTPDEQYF. The CDR3 nucleotides read TGTGCCAGTCGTACACCGGACGAGCAGTACTTC.

The chain has TRBV2 and TRBJ2-1; 7 positions agree with TRBD2. V was pared by 9 bases and J by 4 bases, with 6 bases of the junction left unmatched. The CDR3 loop spans 13 amino acids. Germline loops: CDR1 SNHLY, CDR2 FYNNEI. The CDR3 region is CASFGLVYNEQFF. CDR3 bases: TGTGCCAGTTTCGGACTAGTGTACAATGAGCAGTTCTTC.

The V gene is TRBV29-1, the J gene TRBJ2-7, with 14 bases aligning to TRBD2. The CDR3 sequence is 14 residues long. V gave up 6 bases and J gave up 6 bases; unmatched junction bases: 7. Germline-derived CDR1 and CDR2 are SQVTM and ANQGSEA. The CDR3: CSVLPGLAGAEQYF. DNA of the CDR3: TGCAGCGTCCTTCCGGGACTAGCGGGGGCCGAGCAGTACTTC.

Ten or more counts support this clonotype. V is TRBV20-1 and J is TRBJ2-3, with unresolved D. The germline gives CDR1 DFQATT, CDR2 SNEGSKA (reference sequence). CDR3 size: 11 residues. Trimming removed 3 bases from V and 4 bases from J, with 5 bases in between. The CDR3 nucleotides are TGCAGTGCTAGTTCTCCAGATACGCAGTATTTT. Its translation: CSASSPDTQYF.

The V call is TRBV25-1, the J call TRBJ2-7; D gene unclear. The germline V and J ends were trimmed by 3 bases and 7 bases, with 19 bases remaining between them. There are 15 residues in the CDR3. Looked up from germline, CDR1 is MGHDK and CDR2 is SYGVNS. The CDR3 nucleotides read TGTGCCAGCAGTGATGAAGGCCTCAGGTTGGGGGAGCAGTACTTC. This gives the protein CASSDEGLRLGEQYF.

The chain is built from TRBV2 and TRBJ2-1; TRBD1 matches at 9 bases. CDR1 is SNHLY, CDR2 FYNNEI, per germline. The CDR3 extends over 15 amino acids. The ends lost 4 bases at V and 7 bases at J; junction bases unmatched: 8. The CDR3 region is CASSADRGMWNEQFF. In nucleotides, the CDR3 is TGTGCCAGCAGTGCCGACAGGGGGATGTGGAATGAGCAGTTCTTC.

This rearrangement joins TRBV12-3 or TRBV12-4 to TRBJ1-2, with 7 positions matching TRBD1. V lost 4 bases and J lost 0; bases outside the gene matches: 5. This CDR3 has 15 amino acids. The CDR3 region is CASSSIQGTNYGYTF. In DNA form, the CDR3 reads TGTGCCAGCAGTTCGATACAGGGGACTAACTATGGCTACACCTTC.

V and J are TRBV7-8 and TRBJ2-2; 7 bases match TRBD2. V trimming: 6 bases; J trimming: 5 bases; junction bases outside the gene matches: 9. This CDR3 has 15 amino acids. CDR1 is SGHVS, CDR2 FQNEAQ, per germline. CDR3 sequence reads: CASRRALAWTGELFF. DNA of the CDR3: TGTGCCAGCAGGAGAGCACTAGCGTGGACCGGGGAGCTGTTTTTT.

The sample holds a few counts of this clonotype. V is TRBV6-1 and J is TRBJ1-5; D possibly corresponds to TRBD1 (6 bases). Trimming took off 6 bases at V and 3 bases at J, with 18 bases between the two ends. CDR3 length: 16 residues. Per the germline V gene, CDR1 is MNHNS and CDR2 is SASEGT. CDR3 coding DNA: TGTGCCAGCAGCCTCACAGGGCCACACACCAATCAGCCCCAGCATTTT. Its translation: CASSLTGPHTNQPQHF.

This clonotype was recorded a few times. The chain is built from TRBV12-3 or TRBV12-4 and TRBJ2-1; D possibly corresponds to TRBD2 (6 bases). This CDR3 contains 13 residues. The V end lost 6 bases, the J end lost 9 bases, and 15 bases lay between the germline ends. This CDR3 is CASRGLGGSEQFF. The DNA for the CDR3 is TGTGCCAGCAGAGGACTCGGGGGAAGTGAGCAGTTCTTC.

V and J are TRBV6-1 and TRBJ2-1; D is ambiguous. The CDR3 is 16 amino acids. Trimming shortened V by 0 bases and J by 0 bases, and 9 bases separated the two germline ends. The germline gives CDR1 MNHNS, CDR2 SASEGT. The CDR3 sequence: CASSEATPPSYNEQFF. The CDR3 nucleotides are TGTGCCAGCAGTGAAGCGACCCCACCCTCCTACAATGAGCAGTTCTTC.

This chain connects TRBV7-2 to TRBJ2-3; 7 bases align to TRBD2. Trimming cost V 5 bases and J 0 bases; bases outside gene matches: 8. CDR1 and CDR2 (germline): SGHTA, FQGNSA. The CDR3 is 16 residues long. CDR3 bases: TGTGCCAGCAGCCTTATGGGCGGGGGTAGCACAGATACGCAGTATTTT. This encodes CASSLMGGGSTDTQYF.

V usage is TRBV7-9 and J usage is TRBJ1-1, with D perhaps matching TRBD1 (5 bases). The V gene's germline CDR1 is SEHNR and CDR2 FQNEAQ (reference sequence). There are 13 residues in the CDR3. With 9 bases removed from V and 1 base from J, the gap between germline ends came to 12 bases. CDR3 sequence reads: CASREQENTEAFF. In DNA, the CDR3 is TGTGCCAGTCGAGAACAGGAGAACACTGAAGCTTTCTTT.

This clonotype was observed a few times. The chain employs TRBV12-3 or TRBV12-4 and TRBJ2-1; 8 nucleotides agree with TRBD1. The CDR3 is made up of 13 amino acids. The J segment lost 8 bases and the V segment lost 2 bases, leaving 2 bases of the junction unmatched. In DNA, the CDR3 is TGTGCCAGCAGTTTAACAGGGGGTTATGAGCAGTTCTTC. Its protein product is CASSLTGGYEQFF.